This passage covers 21 T cell receptor beta chains from one sample sequenced in a study of CD4+ T cells in melanoma. Libraries were prepared by immunoSEQ multiplex PCR; TCRdb keeps only in-frame clonotypes and omits some of them. The repertoire includes more than 8,500 clones, 60% to 80% of them detected once, and about 18% sits in the top ten. What was sequenced was peripheral blood. The receptors were sampled from a human donor with melanoma.

CDR3 amino acids: CASSIGQGANEKLFF. The CDR3 DNA follows: TGCGCCAGCAGCATTGGACAGGGGGCTAATGAAAAACTGTTTTTT. The chain combines TRBV5-1 with TRBJ1-4, with 10 nucleotides matching TRBD1. J lost 3 bases, V lost 4 bases, and 3 bases had no gene match. Per the germline V gene, CDR1 is SGHRS and CDR2 is YFSETQ. The CDR3 extends over 15 amino acids. Together with reference TRBV5-1 and TRBJ1-4, the CDR3 gives the full variable domain: KAGVTQTPRYLIKTRGQQVTLSCSPISGHRSVSWYQQTPGQGLQFLFEYFSETQRNKGNFPGRFSGRQFSNSRSEMNVSTLELGDSALYLCASSIGQGANEKLFFGSGTQLSVL.

The V and J genes are TRBV20-1 and TRBJ2-3; TRBD2 aligns across 7 bases. Germline CDR1 DFQATT, CDR2 SNEGSKA (reference sequence). V dropped 5 bases and J dropped 10; count of bases not matched to a gene: 6. The CDR3 totals 11 residues. The CDR3 DNA reads as TGCAGTGCTGAGCTAGCGGAAGCGCAGTATTTT. Translation gives CSAELAEAQYF.

This chain uses TRBV4-1 with TRBJ1-1; D is unclear. Germline V gene lookup returns CDR1 MGHRA and CDR2 YSYEKL. The CDR3 has 15 residues. V gave up 1 base and J gave up 5 bases, with 14 bases separating them. CDR3 residues: CASSQAGGRKTEAFF. The CDR3 bases are TGCGCCAGCAGCCAAGCTGGAGGGAGAAAGACTGAAGCTTTCTTT.

The J gene is TRBJ1-2, the V gene TRBV28, with D maybe TRBD1 (6 bases). Germline V lookup: CDR1 MDHEN, CDR2 SYDVKM. The CDR3 covers 15 residues. The ends were cut back, 3 bases at V and 2 bases at J, with 13 bases in the middle. CDR3 nucleotide sequence: TGTGCCAGCAGTTTTGAGGGAGGGACAAACTATGGCTACACCTTC. This codes for CASSFEGGTNYGYTF.

This clone has just one count. Written as DNA, the CDR3 is TGCGCCAGCAGTCCCCCCACCGTTACCCTTCGACGTAATGAAAAACTGTTTTTT. It yields the protein CASSPPTVTLRRNEKLFF. The genes are TRBV23-1 and TRBJ1-4; D is ambiguous. TRBV23-1 belongs to the ORF category, with a function that is uncertain. CDR3 length equals 18 residues. Trimming removed 4 bases from V and 4 bases from J, with 22 bases in between.

The sample holds one count of this clone. The V and J genes are TRBV28 and TRBJ1-5; TRBD1 agrees at 8 bases. V shed 4 bases, J shed 2 bases, and the junction held 4 bases outside the gene matches. Per the germline V gene, CDR1 is MDHEN and CDR2 is SYDVKM. CDR3 length equals 15 residues. The CDR3, as DNA: TGTGCCAGCAGTTCCAGGGGGCAGGGCAATCAGCCCCAGCATTTT. This translates into CASSSRGQGNQPQHF. Filled out from reference TRBV28 and TRBJ1-5, the complete variable domain reads DVKVTQSSRYLVKRTGEKVFLECVQDMDHENMFWYRQDPGLGLRLIYFSYDVKMKEKGDIPEGYSVSREKKERFSLILESASTNQTSMYLCASSSRGQGNQPQHFGDGTRLSIL.

This CDR3 is CASSITGGGNYGYTF. CDR3 DNA sequence: TGTGCCAGCAGTATTACAGGGGGAGGGAACTATGGCTACACCTTC. The rearrangement links TRBV2 to TRBJ1-2, with 8 bases matching TRBD1. CDR1 SNHLY and CDR2 FYNNEI come from the germline V gene. There are 15 residues in the CDR3. Trimming cost V 5 bases and J 2 bases; bases outside gene matches: 7. Drawing the rest from reference TRBV2 and TRBJ1-2, the complete variable domain is EPEVTQTPSHQVTQMGQEVILRCVPISNHLYFYWYRQILGQKVEFLVSFYNNEISEKSEIFDDQFSVERPDGSNFTLKIRSTKLEDSAMYFCASSITGGGNYGYTFGSGTRLTVV.

The chain is built from TRBV6-5 and TRBJ1-5; D not resolved. Deletions cut 6 bases from V and 5 bases from J, with 11 bases between. The length of the CDR3 is 13 residues. Germline V CDR1 and CDR2: MNHEY, SVGAGI. The CDR3 region is CASRGLLDQPQHF. In DNA, the CDR3 is TGTGCCAGCAGGGGTCTTTTGGATCAGCCCCAGCATTTT.

The chain is built from TRBV7-3 and TRBJ2-7, with 10 bases aligning to TRBD2. There are 15 residues in the CDR3. Trimming removed 5 bases from V and 1 base from J; junction bases left unmatched: 5. CDR1 is SGHTA, CDR2 FQGTGA, per germline. The CDR3 loop reads CASSPSGGASYEQYF. CDR3 coding DNA: TGTGCCAGCAGCCCCAGCGGGGGGGCTTCCTACGAGCAGTACTTC.

This chain uses TRBV6-5 with TRBJ1-5; 9 positions agree with TRBD1. Germline CDR1 reads MNHEY; CDR2 reads SVGAGI. J lost 7 bases, V lost 4 bases, and 5 bases had no gene match. The CDR3 is made up of 14 amino acids. For the CDR3, the DNA is TGTGCCAGCAGTTGTCCGGGACAGGGACAGCCCCAGCATTTT. Residues: CASSCPGQGQPQHF.

This chain connects TRBV7-9 to TRBJ2-7, with 8 bases that match TRBD1. The V and J ends lost 5 bases and 0 bases, in that order; junction bases with no gene match: 6. The CDR3 sequence is 15 residues long. Germline V lookup: CDR1 SEHNR, CDR2 FQNEAQ (reference sequence). This CDR3 reads CASSPGTGRSYEQYF. The CDR3 DNA reads TGTGCCAGCAGCCCGGGGACAGGACGCTCCTACGAGCAGTACTTC. Combining the CDR3 with reference TRBV7-9 and TRBJ2-7 gives the whole variable domain DTGVSQNPRHKITKRGQNVTFRCDPISEHNRLYWYRQTLGQGPEFLTYFQNEAQLEKSRLLSDRFSAERPKGSFSTLEIQRTEQGDSAMYLCASSPGTGRSYEQYFGPGTRLTVT.

V gene TRBV7-2 combines with J gene TRBJ2-1; D call uncertain. Germline V gene data show CDR1 as SGHTA and CDR2 as FQGNSA. This CDR3 has 13 amino acids. The CDR3 loop reads CAISTGLYNEQFF. DNA of the CDR3: TGTGCTATTAGTACCGGGCTTTACAATGAGCAGTTCTTC.

This clone ranks as medium-sized. The chain couples TRBV6-5 to TRBJ2-1; TRBD2 matches 14 bases. After removal of 6 bases from V and 8 bases from J, the junction contained 6 bases not matched to a gene. CDR1 and CDR2 from the germline V gene are MNHEY and SVGAGI. CDR3 length: 15 residues. CDR3 residues: CASSPTSGGAYEQFF. The CDR3 DNA sequence: TGTGCCAGCAGCCCGACTAGCGGGGGGGCTTATGAGCAGTTCTTC.

The V gene is TRBV7-6, the J gene TRBJ2-7; D might be TRBD2 (6 bases). This CDR3 spans 19 amino acids. Trimming took off 1 base at V and 3 bases at J, with 25 bases between the two ends. In germline, CDR1 is SGHVS, CDR2 FNYEAQ. The DNA of the CDR3 is TGTGCCAGCAGCTTAGACAAAGTGGGGGGAGGTTTCTCGGGCTACGAGCAGTACTTC. Amino acids: CASSLDKVGGGFSGYEQYF.

The gene calls are TRBV2 and TRBJ2-2, with D uncertain. The V and J ends lost 1 base and 4 bases respectively, with 10 bases between them. This CDR3 has 15 residues. Germline CDR1 and CDR2: SNHLY and FYNNEI. The CDR3 protein is CASSEEARGTGELFF. CDR3 DNA sequence: TGTGCCAGCAGTGAAGAGGCGCGAGGCACCGGGGAGCTGTTTTTT.

This chain uses TRBV9 with TRBJ2-5; D gene uncertain. V lost 3 bases to trimming and J lost 3 bases, with 12 bases between them. The CDR3 runs to 14 residues. CDR1 and CDR2 (germline): SGDLS, YYNGEE. DNA of the CDR3: TGTGCCAGCAGCGAGGCAGCAGGTGAAGAGACCCAGTACTTC. As protein: CASSEAAGEETQYF.

The chain couples TRBV7-5 to TRBJ1-5; TRBD1 is the table's D call, not checked against the DNA. TRBV7-5 is a documented pseudogene. This CDR3 contains 16 residues. In DNA, the CDR3 is TGTGCCAGAAGACTAGCTCGGACAGGGGTCAATCAGCCCCAGCATTTT. It specifies CARRLARTGVNQPQHF.

This clone rates as medium-sized. The chain is built from TRBV7-9 and TRBJ2-7, with TRBD1 as a possible D gene (6 bases). The CDR3 is 16 residues long. The germline V gene encodes CDR1 SEHNR and CDR2 FQNEAQ (reference sequence). V lost 4 bases and J lost 4, with 20 bases in between. CDR3 in amino acids: CASSSPGGRGFYEQYF. CDR3 DNA: TGTGCCAGCAGCTCCCCCGGTGGCAGGGGCTTTTACGAGCAGTACTTC.

J is TRBJ2-5 and V is TRBV6-6; 7 positions agree with TRBD1. This CDR3 has 15 residues. CDR1 is MNHNY and CDR2 is SVGAGI in the germline V gene (reference sequence). V trimming: 4 bases; J trimming: 3 bases; junction bases outside the gene matches: 8. The DNA of the CDR3 is TGTGCCAGCAGTTTATCCGGGACAGAAGAAGAGACCCAGTACTTC. It is translated as CASSLSGTEEETQYF.

V usage is TRBV7-9 and J usage is TRBJ2-1; D gene ambiguous. V lost 5 bases and J lost 8, with 10 bases in between. This CDR3 has 12 residues. The germline CDR1 and CDR2 sequences are SEHNR and FQNEAQ (reference sequence). CDR3 residues: CASSLRVDEQFF. The DNA for the CDR3 is TGTGCCAGCAGCCTAAGGGTGGATGAGCAGTTCTTC. The entire variable domain, with the rest obtained from reference TRBV7-9 and TRBJ2-1, is as follows: DTGVSQNPRHKITKRGQNVTFRCDPISEHNRLYWYRQTLGQGPEFLTYFQNEAQLEKSRLLSDRFSAERPKGSFSTLEIQRTEQGDSAMYLCASSLRVDEQFFGPGTRLTVL.

The J gene is TRBJ2-5, the V gene TRBV6-1; TRBD2 aligns across 7 bases. From germline, CDR1 is MNHNS and CDR2 SASEGT. The CDR3 has 14 residues. Trimming at V came to 8 bases and at J to 2 bases, leaving 8 bases not matched to a gene. The CDR3 spells CASRRPGGQETQYF. The DNA for the CDR3 is TGTGCCAGCCGCCGCCCGGGGGGACAAGAGACCCAGTACTTC.